This T cell receptor (beta chain) was sequenced for a study of blood T cell repertoires in COVID-19 (dated by TCRdb to about 2020). In the study overall: Collaborator samples came from the United States, Italy and Spain and covered acute and convalescent phases of COVID-19. Where available, HLA class I and class II types were taken from metadata supplied by the sample provider and were not determined by assay-based typing. Samples came from the ongoing ImmuneRACE study (first 160 participants) plus 1,254 subjects from 6 global collaborators. A freely available public database, intended as a resource for researchers studying the immune response to SARS-CoV-2, is where the repertoires were released. The prospective study material was composed of cDNA or gDNA derived from T cells, B-cell-depleted T cells, or PBMCs. The sample metadata nearly always contained a de-identified subject ID, COVID-19 status, age in years and sex. Deeply sampled blood TCRbeta repertoires from subjects exposed to, actively infected with, or recovered from COVID-19 were included in the dataset. Beyond this particular receptor, the publication reports: The amount of clinical and demographic metadata varied by source and participant and was provided uncurated.

Counted from cysteine to phenylalanine, this CDR3 has 15 amino acids. CDR3 DNA only is kept here, 45 bases in frame from base 1. Relative to germline, V is missing 4 bases and J is missing 7 bases, with 9 bases of the junction outside any gene match. As encoded in the germline V gene, CDR1 is SGHVS while CDR2 is FQNEAQ. This clone has just one count. It has no known antigen specificity. No per-base quality is available; no much larger clone lies one base away. Whole blood was collected in K2EDTA tubes by collaborating institutions according to the institutions' own protocols. For TCRbeta analysis, collaborators shipped samples as frozen whole blood, isolated PBMCs, or DNA extracted from either of those sample types. TCRbeta CDR3 regions were amplified from genomic DNA by means of the immunoSEQ Assay, a bias-controlled multiplex PCR. Per the original workflow: The number of nucleated cells in each sample was estimated from the amplification of reference gene primers within the assay. To quantify the absolute abundance of each unique TCRbeta CDR3 rearrangement, sequence reads were collapsed and filtered. For each sample, productive Simpson clonality was calculated by taking the square root of Simpson's diversity index across productive rearrangements. TCRdb mirrors the immuneACCESS table, restricted to in-frame sequences. Some clones are absent from its copies; in checked studies, under half trace to an unresolved V gene, and the reason for the others is unknown. V and J calls and clone size come straight from that table; D and trimming were deduced from the DNA. The sample table contains 90,000 to 140,000 clones; only one count was recorded for 81% of them. The top ten constitute approximately 9% of the sample.

This TCR was sampled from a woman aged 70-85 years with acute or convalescent COVID-19. This chain is built from TRBV7-8 and TRBJ1-2; 10 bases in between match TRBD1. Sequenced material: peripheral blood. The DNA reads as follows: TGTGCCAGCAGCTCCGAGGGACAGGGGATAGGTGGCTACACCTTC. It specifies CASSSEGQGIGGYTF.